The next 27 T cell receptor beta chains were all read from a single sample in a study of T cells in Graves' hyperthyroidism and ophthalmopathy. From RNA transcripts, TCR beta CDR3 regions were amplified. A set of HTBI primers served as the primers for a first-round RT-PCR of the TCR CDR3. One entry per CDR3 protein, called by TCRdb with MiXCR from the multiplex PCR reads. The sample contains around 340,000 distinct CDR3 sequences, 15% to 20% of which appear only once. Sequences were obtained from blood. The receptors derive from a woman aged 35 to 49 with Graves' ophthalmopathy.

This clonotype was picked up many times. This chain uses TRBV6-5 with TRBJ2-7; no clear D. The ends were cut back, 0 bases at V and 3 bases at J, with 15 bases in the middle. The CDR3 totals 16 residues. CDR1 MNHEY and CDR2 SVGAGI come from the germline V gene. The CDR3 DNA reads TGTGCCAGCAGTTACTCGATAGGCACCCCGGACTACGAGCAGTACTTC. Translating it yields CASSYSIGTPDYEQYF.

This chain connects TRBV7-8 to TRBJ2-7; 9 bases agree with TRBD1. V gave up 6 bases and J gave up 5 bases; unmatched junction bases: 11. The CDR3 is 15 amino acids. Germline V gene data show CDR1 as SGHVS and CDR2 as FQNEAQ. CDR3 sequence: CASRRPGTGTHEQYF. The DNA for the CDR3 is TGTGCCAGCAGAAGGCCCGGGACAGGGACCCACGAGCAGTACTTC.

This clonotype has a count of ten or more. The genes are TRBV28 and TRBJ2-7, with a possible D match to TRBD1 (6 bases). Germline CDR1 reads MDHEN; CDR2 reads SYDVKM. V was shortened by 3 bases and J by 4 bases, with 16 bases between the two germline ends. This CDR3 region has 15 residues. CDR3 sequence: CASSLDSSTSYEQYF. The CDR3 DNA reads as TGTGCCAGCAGTTTGGACAGCTCAACCTCTTACGAGCAGTACTTC. Filled out from reference TRBV28 and TRBJ2-7, the complete variable domain reads DVKVTQSSRYLVKRTGEKVFLECVQDMDHENMFWYRQDPGLGLRLIYFSYDVKMKEKGDIPEGYSVSREKKERFSLILESASTNQTSMYLCASSLDSSTSYEQYFGPGTRLTVT.

There are many counts of this clonotype. The rearrangement joins TRBV20-1 to TRBJ2-7, with D tentatively TRBD2 (6 bases). CDR3 length: 14 residues. In germline, CDR1 is DFQATT, CDR2 SNEGSKA (reference sequence). Trimming stripped 5 bases from V and 1 base from J, with 15 bases between. CDR3 protein: CSAQIADSSYEQYF. The CDR3 DNA follows: TGCAGTGCTCAGATAGCGGATAGTTCCTACGAGCAGTACTTC.

This clonotype was seen ten or more times. The chain has TRBV29-1 and TRBJ2-7; D is unclear. The CDR3 consists of 11 residues. CDR1 is SQVTM, CDR2 ANQGSEA, per germline. The V gene lost 6 bases and the J gene lost 3 bases, with 9 bases spanning the gap. CDR3 nucleotide sequence: TGCAGCGTCCGCATAGGCTACGAGCAGTACTTC. Translating it yields CSVRIGYEQYF.

This clonotype was recorded at least ten times. The genes are TRBV5-6 and TRBJ2-5; maybe TRBD1 (5 bases). Germline V CDR1 and CDR2: SGHDT, YYEEEE. V was clipped by 0 bases and J by 1 base, with 7 bases between them. The CDR3 has 14 residues. This CDR3 is CASSLGTRQETQYF. The CDR3 nucleotides are TGTGCCAGCAGCTTGGGGACACGCCAAGAGACCCAGTACTTC. Using reference TRBV5-6 and TRBJ2-5 for the parts outside the CDR3, the full variable domain is DAGVTQSPTHLIKTRGQQVTLRCSPKSGHDTVSWYQQALGQGPQFIFQYYEEEERQRGNFPDRFSGHQFPNYSSELNVNALLLGDSALYLCASSLGTRQETQYFGPGTRLLVL.

This chain joins TRBV6-5 and TRBJ2-2, with 10 bases fitting TRBD2. The CDR3 runs 13 residues. CDR1 is MNHEY and CDR2 is SVGAGI in the germline V gene. The J segment lost 3 bases and the V segment lost 10 bases, leaving 2 bases of the junction unmatched. The CDR3 sequence: CATGTSDTGELFF. CDR3 DNA sequence: TGTGCCACCGGGACTAGCGACACCGGGGAGCTGTTTTTT.

This clonotype was seen many times. CDR3 sequence reads: CSASPGQSPRSYEQYF. The CDR3 DNA is TGCAGTGCTAGCCCGGGACAATCCCCTCGGTCCTACGAGCAGTACTTC. This rearrangement joins TRBV20-1 to TRBJ2-7; a weak D match, TRBD1 (6 bases). The V gene's germline CDR1 is DFQATT and CDR2 SNEGSKA (reference sequence). The CDR3 loop spans 16 amino acids. Trimming took off 3 bases at V and 1 base at J, with 19 bases between the two ends.

This clonotype occurred many times. The J gene is TRBJ2-5, the V gene TRBV28; 7 bases are a match to TRBD1. V dropped 6 bases and J dropped 1; count of bases not matched to a gene: 5. CDR1 and CDR2 (germline): MDHEN, SYDVKM. The CDR3 loop spans 14 amino acids. The CDR3: CASRDRVSQETQYF. CDR3 coding DNA: TGTGCCAGCAGAGACAGGGTGTCCCAAGAGACCCAGTACTTC.

This chain connects TRBV5-1 to TRBJ1-2; D unresolved. Germline lookup yields CDR1 SGHRS and CDR2 YFSETQ. The CDR3 extends over 16 amino acids. V lost 0 bases, J lost 4 bases, and 16 bases lay in between. The CDR3 DNA sequence: TGCGCCAGCAGCTTGGAGGTGGGCCCCCGTGGCTATGGCTACACCTTC. Translation: CASSLEVGPRGYGYTF.

This clonotype appeared many times. V usage is TRBV28 and J usage is TRBJ2-7; D possibly corresponds to TRBD1 (6 bases). CDR3 length: 14 amino acids. V lost 7 bases and J lost 4, with 17 bases in between. Germline-derived CDR1 and CDR2 are MDHEN and SYDVKM. The CDR3 here is CASKVSGTTYEQYF. The CDR3 DNA sequence: TGTGCCAGCAAAGTTTCAGGGACAACTTACGAGCAGTACTTC.

This clonotype was seen repeatedly, ten times or more. The chain has TRBV12-3 or TRBV12-4 and TRBJ1-5, with a weak D call TRBD1 (6 bases). V gave up 6 bases and J gave up 1 base, with 10 bases separating them. The CDR3 contains 14 residues. CDR3 sequence: CASRRGGSNQPQHF. CDR3 coding DNA: TGTGCCAGCAGGAGGGGGGGGAGCAATCAGCCCCAGCATTTT.

This clonotype was detected many times. The chain joins TRBV6-1 to TRBJ1-1; a weak D match, TRBD1 (5 bases). This CDR3 contains 16 residues. CDR1 and CDR2 (germline): MNHNS, SASEGT. The V end lost 5 bases, the J end lost 0 bases, and 16 bases lay between the germline ends. The CDR3 sequence is CASSTRRGGVNTEAFF. The DNA of the CDR3 is TGTGCCAGCAGTACCCGTCGGGGAGGGGTGAACACTGAAGCTTTCTTT.

This clonotype was observed at least ten times. V is TRBV10-3 and J is TRBJ2-7, with D perhaps matching TRBD1 or TRBD2 (5 bases each). The CDR3 loop spans 14 amino acids. V was clipped by 0 bases and J by 3 bases, with 9 bases between them. Germline CDR1 is ENHRY and CDR2 is SYGVKD. CDR3 sequence reads: CAISESGTVYEQYF. CDR3 bases: TGTGCCATCAGTGAGTCCGGGACCGTCTACGAGCAGTACTTC.

This clonotype was seen many times. The J gene is TRBJ1-1, the V gene TRBV28, with D maybe TRBD1 (5 bases). V was clipped by 2 bases and J by 1 base, with 11 bases between them. Germline values: CDR1 MDHEN, CDR2 SYDVKM. This CDR3 comprises 15 residues. This CDR3 reads CASSLPVGGNTEAFF. Here the CDR3 DNA reads TGTGCCAGCAGTTTACCGGTGGGGGGGAACACTGAAGCTTTCTTT.

This clonotype was picked up many times. The V call is TRBV10-3, the J call TRBJ1-2; TRBD1 matches at 7 bases. CDR3 size: 17 residues. The germline CDR1 and CDR2 sequences are ENHRY and SYGVKD. V gave up 4 bases and J gave up 0 bases; unmatched junction bases: 11. This chain's CDR3 is CAISATGTANANYGYTF. The CDR3 coding sequence is TGTGCCATCAGTGCAACCGGGACAGCCAATGCTAACTATGGCTACACCTTC.

V and J are TRBV12-3 or TRBV12-4 and TRBJ1-2; 9 bases fit TRBD1. The J segment lost 10 bases and the V segment lost 5 bases, leaving 14 bases of the junction unmatched. The CDR3 runs 15 residues. CDR3 DNA sequence: TGTGCCAGCAGTATGACAGGGGGGCCGGGATTAAACTACACCTTC. It translates to CASSMTGGPGLNYTF.

This clonotype was counted ten times or more. The chain uses TRBV9 and TRBJ1-1, with D hard to call. The CDR3 is 14 residues long. V lost 0 bases and J 6 bases, leaving 12 bases between the germline ends. CDR1 SGDLS and CDR2 YYNGEE come from the germline V gene. CDR3 amino acids: CASSVDLLTAEAFF. The CDR3 region has the DNA TGTGCCAGCAGCGTAGATTTGTTGACGGCTGAAGCTTTCTTT. The complete variable domain, with remaining parts taken from reference TRBV9 and TRBJ1-1, reads DSGVTQTPKHLITATGQRVTLRCSPRSGDLSVYWYQQSLDQGLQFLIQYYNGEERAKGNILERFSAQQFPDLHSELNLSSLELGDSALYFCASSVDLLTAEAFFGQGTRLTVV.

The sample holds many counts of this clonotype. This chain joins TRBV28 and TRBJ2-7; D is perhaps TRBD1 or TRBD2 (5 bases each). CDR1 is MDHEN and CDR2 is SYDVKM in the germline V gene. This CDR3 region has 14 residues. Trimming took 8 bases from V and 5 from J, leaving 19 bases between them. Here the CDR3 reads CASEPGTVAHEQYF. For the CDR3, the DNA is TGTGCCAGCGAACCCGGGACCGTAGCTCACGAGCAGTACTTC.

This clonotype has ten or more counts. CDR3 loop: CASSASGRAKNTGELFF. As DNA, the CDR3 is TGTGCCAGCAGCGCTAGCGGGAGGGCTAAGAACACCGGGGAGCTGTTTTTT. V is TRBV7-2 and J is TRBJ2-2, with 12 bases that match TRBD2. J lost 1 base, V lost 5 bases, and 5 bases had no gene match. Germline V gene lookup returns CDR1 SGHTA and CDR2 FQGNSA. The CDR3 length is 17 residues.

In this sample, this clonotype turned up many times. The chain is built from TRBV6-4 and TRBJ1-3; D possibly corresponds to TRBD1 (6 bases). V was pared by 6 bases and J by 0 bases, with 27 bases between. The CDR3 covers 20 residues. CDR1 is MRHNA, CDR2 SNTAGT, per germline. Written as DNA, the CDR3 is TGTGCCAGCAGCCCCCCAAGGGGGATCTGGGAGAGGGCCTCTGGAAACACCATATATTTT. Its protein is CASSPPRGIWERASGNTIYF.

CDR3: CASSRFGTGGNQPQHF. The CDR3 DNA reads as TGTGCCAGCAGCCGTTTTGGTACAGGGGGCAATCAGCCCCAGCATTTT. This sequence joins TRBV27 and TRBJ1-5; 7 positions match TRBD1. V shed 6 bases and J 2 bases; nucleotides not matched to a gene: 10. Germline V lookup: CDR1 MNHEY, CDR2 SMNVEV (reference sequence). There are 16 residues in the CDR3.

This clonotype was recorded at least ten times. The J gene is TRBJ2-5, the V gene TRBV5-5; 11 positions match TRBD2. Unmatched junction bases numbered 7, after V lost 2 bases and J lost 4 bases. Germline CDR1 is SGHKS and CDR2 is YYEKEE (reference sequence). This CDR3 is built from 16 residues. The CDR3 loop is CASSFYSGGERETQYF. CDR3 bases: TGTGCCAGCAGCTTCTATAGCGGGGGGGAGAGAGAGACCCAGTACTTC.

The sample holds many counts of this clonotype. The chain links TRBV13 to TRBJ2-7, with unresolved D. Germline CDR1 and CDR2: PRHDT and FYEKMQ (reference sequence). This CDR3 is built from 13 residues. The V end lost 8 bases, the J end lost 5 bases, and 16 bases lay between the germline ends. The CDR3 here is CASGRVVPDEQYF. The CDR3 nucleotides read TGTGCCAGCGGACGAGTCGTTCCCGACGAGCAGTACTTC.

This clonotype showed up many times. Germline and junction disagree at one end, which may indicate a read error. The J gene is TRBJ2-2, the V gene TRBV5-1; the D is unclear. The CDR3 is 13 residues long. Germline-derived CDR1 and CDR2 are SGHRS and YFSETQ. Here the CDR3 reads CASSLGNTGELFF. CDR3 sequence (DNA): TGTGCCAGCAGTTTAGGAAACACCGGGGAGCTGTTTTTT.

This clonotype was detected ten times or more. The J gene is TRBJ1-2, the V gene TRBV15; D possibly corresponds to TRBD1 (5 bases). V was pared by 1 base and J by 4 bases, with 10 bases between. This CDR3 is 14 amino acids long. Germline V CDR1 and CDR2: LNHNV, YYDKDF (reference sequence). This chain's CDR3 is CATSRGGTGYGYTF. The CDR3 DNA reads as TGTGCCACCAGCAGAGGGGGGACCGGCTATGGCTACACCTTC. The complete variable domain, with remaining parts taken from reference TRBV15 and TRBJ1-2, reads DAMVIQNPRYQVTQFGKPVTLSCSQTLNHNVMYWYQQKSSQAPKLLFHYYDKDFNNEADTPDNFQSRRPNTSFCFLDIRSPGLGDTAMYLCATSRGGTGYGYTFGSGTRLTVV.

This clonotype came up many times. J is TRBJ2-7 and V is TRBV27, with 9 positions matching TRBD2. This CDR3 comprises 14 residues. Germline CDR1 MNHEY, CDR2 SMNVEV (reference sequence). J gave up 1 base and V 3 bases, and 1 base lay outside the gene matches. CDR3 bases: TGTGCCAGCAGTTTGCGGGAGGGATCCTACGAGCAGTACTTC. This gives the protein CASSLREGSYEQYF.